Detailed here is one TCR beta chain. Its antigen is not known. There are 15 residues in the CDR3. The germline gives CDR1 SGHNT, CDR2 YENEEA. V was clipped by 9 bases and J by 3 bases; unmatched bases: 11. Method: immunoSEQ multiplex PCR; TCRdb's copy keeps in-frame clones and lacks some. The profile shows fewer than 100,000 clones, more than 85% of them singletons. Time point of the sample: week 5, during vaccination. The investigators gave 300 ug of mutant IDH1 20-mer peptide in each vaccine dose, together with topical imiquimod. The astrocytomas were IDH1-mutant, ATRX-negative, and WHO grade 3 or 4. The data stem from a study of a mutant IDH1 vaccine in newly diagnosed glioma.

The sequence derives from a woman between 45 and 60 years old with glioma. This sequence joins TRBV11-3 and TRBJ2-7; TRBD2 agrees at 10 bases. The sequences come from PBMCs, collected from a glioma patient whose treatment included an IDH1 peptide vaccine. The CDR3 region is CARERGGHPCYEQYF. CDR3 coding DNA: TGTGCCAGGGAGCGGGGGGGACACCCTTGCTACGAGCAGTACTTC. Complete variable domain (other parts from reference TRBV11-3 and TRBJ2-7): EAGVVQSPRYKIIEKKQPVAFWCNPISGHNTLYWYLQNLGQGPELLIRYENEEAVDDSQLPKDRFSAERLKGVDSTLKIQPAELGDSAVYLCARERGGHPCYEQYFGPGTRLTVT.